This T cell receptor beta chain was sequenced during a study of blood T cell repertoires in COVID-19. Whole-study context: Spain, Italy and the United States supplied samples that represented acute and convalescent COVID-19. The cDNA or gDNA used as material had been derived from T cells, B-cell-depleted T cells, or PBMCs.

The table came from immunoSEQ multiplex PCR; TCRdb's copy has only in-frame clones and leaves some out. The repertoire holds roughly 250,000 clones, with about 91% as singletons. Clinical histories supplied by participants themselves formed the basis of cohort assignment. This receptor was obtained from a woman aged 40 to 49 with acute COVID-19. Input material: PBMCs or T cells enriched from blood (not recorded which).

The DNA for the CDR3 is TGCGCCAGCAGCCAAAGGACAGGGTCCACGCTTAACTATGGCTACACCTTC. This sequence encodes CASSQRTGSTLNYGYTF. The chain recombines TRBV5-1 with TRBJ1-2; 8 bases are shared with TRBD1. CDR1 is SGHRS, CDR2 YFSETQ, per germline. The junction had 12 bases not matched to a gene; V was cut back by 4 bases and J by 1 base. This CDR3 contains 17 residues. Based on the CDR3 plus reference TRBV5-1 and TRBJ1-2, the full variable domain is KAGVTQTPRYLIKTRGQQVTLSCSPISGHRSVSWYQQTPGQGLQFLFEYFSETQRNKGNFPGRFSGRQFSNSRSEMNVSTLELGDSALYLCASSQRTGSTLNYGYTFGSGTRLTVV.